Included here is one T cell receptor (beta chain) sequence, with context. What it binds is unknown. Selected positively for CCR7 and CD45RO-negative, naive CD8 cells excluded terminally differentiated effector memory CD45RA+ cells. The entry originates in a study of shared clonotypes between healthy human individuals. In the original workflow: Junction-only immunoSEQ data arrived without quality scores, meaning filtering differed. Sequencing used immunoSEQ multiplex PCR; TCRdb keeps in-frame clones, though not all of them. V and J calls and clone size are given by that table; D and trimming were obtained from the DNA. The table shows about 2 million clones, with over 85% occurring only once. The germline gives CDR1 LNHNV, CDR2 YYDKDF (reference sequence). V was trimmed by 11 bases and J by 4 bases, leaving 18 bases between them. CDR3 length: 13 residues. Study-wide findings and caveats: Naive subsets typically showed greater estimated richness than memory subsets.

The sequence was collected from a young man in good health. V is TRBV15 and J is TRBJ2-7; D tentatively reads TRBD1 or TRBD2 (5 bases each). Sequenced material: naive CD8+ T cells sorted from blood. The CDR3 nucleotides are TGTGCCGTGCAGGGACCCCCATTGTACGAGCAGTACTTC. This encodes CAVQGPPLYEQYF.